The 27 T cell receptor beta chains listed next were all sequenced from one sample in a study of T cell responses to AZD1222 COVID-19 vaccine. Libraries were prepared by immunoSEQ multiplex PCR; TCRdb keeps only in-frame clonotypes and omits some of them. The repertoire includes around 84,000 clones, roughly 88% of them detected once, and 10% to 13% sits in the top ten. Sample: peripheral blood, taken on day 0 of MenACWY control vaccination. The source is an adult in good health.

This chain joins TRBV2 and TRBJ2-7, with 9 bases identical to TRBD1. The CDR3 length is 14 residues. Trimming took 7 bases from V and 1 from J; bases not matched to a gene: 5. Germline CDR1 is SNHLY and CDR2 is FYNNEI. The CDR3, as DNA: TGTGCCAGCAACCGGGACAGGGATTCCTACGAGCAGTACTTC. Its protein is CASNRDRDSYEQYF.

The V call is TRBV5-6, the J call TRBJ1-3; TRBD1 matches 9 bases. V trimming: 5 bases; J trimming: 3 bases; junction bases outside the gene matches: 6. The CDR3 spans 15 residues. Germline loops: CDR1 SGHDT, CDR2 YYEEEE. In DNA, the CDR3 is TGTGCCAGCAGGCAACAGGGGGCTGGTGGAAACACCATATATTTT. Translating gives CASRQQGAGGNTIYF.

The V call is TRBV5-1, the J call TRBJ1-2; tentatively, D is TRBD1 (6 bases). Trimming removed 4 bases at V and 2 bases at J, with 12 bases between. The CDR3 runs 14 residues. Germline loops: CDR1 SGHRS, CDR2 YFSETQ. The CDR3 DNA reads TGCGCCAGCAGCCCGAACACAGGGAACTATGGCTACACCTTC. It translates to CASSPNTGNYGYTF.

The chain joins TRBV5-1 to TRBJ1-2; the match to TRBD1 covers 8 bases. V was pared by 0 bases and J by 6 bases, with 7 bases of the junction left unmatched. The CDR3 is 15 residues long. Per the germline V gene, CDR1 is SGHRS and CDR2 is YFSETQ. CDR3 nucleotide sequence: TGCGCCAGCAGCTTGGGGTGGTCAGGGGGCGATGGCTACACCTTC. Translating it yields CASSLGWSGGDGYTF.

The V and J genes are TRBV4-2 and TRBJ2-3, with 15 nucleotides matching TRBD2. V gave up 4 bases and J gave up 2 bases; unmatched junction bases: 7. Germline CDR1 is LGHNA and CDR2 is YNFKEQ. The CDR3 spans 18 residues. In DNA, the CDR3 is TGTGCCAGCAGCCCGGGACTAGCGGGGGGCAGAGTCACAGATACGCAGTATTTT. It yields the protein CASSPGLAGGRVTDTQYF.

The chain is built from TRBV4-3 and TRBJ2-3; D gene ambiguous. V lost 0 bases to trimming and J lost 0 bases, with 16 bases between them. CDR1 and CDR2 from the germline V gene are LGHNA and YSLEER. The CDR3 is made up of 18 amino acids. The CDR3 region is CASSQDKGGQLSTDTQYF. In DNA, the CDR3 is TGCGCCAGCAGCCAAGACAAAGGCGGCCAGCTTAGCACAGATACGCAGTATTTT.

The gene calls are TRBV28 and TRBJ2-3; D is perhaps TRBD2 (5 bases). CDR3 length: 13 amino acids. V was shortened by 8 bases and J by 4 bases, with 13 bases between the two germline ends. Germline CDR1 MDHEN, CDR2 SYDVKM. CDR3 region: CASLDYSSDTQYF. CDR3 nucleotides: TGTGCCAGCCTTGACTATTCATCAGATACGCAGTATTTT.

This chain links TRBV28 with TRBJ1-2; D perhaps matches TRBD1 (5 bases). The germline V gene encodes CDR1 MDHEN and CDR2 SYDVKM. CDR3 length: 15 residues. V lost 6 bases, J lost 8 bases, and 22 bases lay in between. CDR3 nucleotides: TGTGCCAGCAGGCGGGGTGGCGGGACCCGACGGGGCTACACCTTC. Its translation is CASRRGGGTRRGYTF.

The rearrangement uses TRBV15 and TRBJ2-7, with 9 bases lining up with TRBD1. The CDR3 is 16 residues long. The J segment lost 5 bases and the V segment lost 0 bases, leaving 8 bases of the junction unmatched. CDR1 and CDR2 (germline): LNHNV, YYDKDF (reference sequence). CDR3 sequence reads: CATSRDWPGQGDEQYF. The CDR3 nucleotides read TGTGCCACCAGCAGAGATTGGCCGGGACAGGGTGACGAGCAGTACTTC.

CDR3 DNA sequence: TGTGCCAGCAGCCCCCGGACAGGGAAGGGCACTGAAGCTTTCTTT. Protein: CASSPRTGKGTEAFF. The chain joins TRBV9 to TRBJ1-1; 8 bases fit TRBD1. The trim removed 4 bases at V and 4 bases at J, leaving 9 bases unmatched. Germline V gene data show CDR1 as SGDLS and CDR2 as YYNGEE. CDR3 length: 15 residues. Full variable domain (missing parts from reference TRBV9 and TRBJ1-1): DSGVTQTPKHLITATGQRVTLRCSPRSGDLSVYWYQQSLDQGLQFLIQYYNGEERAKGNILERFSAQQFPDLHSELNLSSLELGDSALYFCASSPRTGKGTEAFFGQGTRLTVV.

J is TRBJ1-1 and V is TRBV18, with D hard to call. Trimming cost V 3 bases and J 3 bases, with 20 bases left between them. There are 17 residues in the CDR3. Germline assignment: CDR1 KGHSH and CDR2 LQKENI. Written as DNA, the CDR3 is TGTGCCAGCTCACCCCCGGTAGGGATATCTCGTGACACTGAAGCTTTCTTT. It specifies CASSPPVGISRDTEAFF.

The J gene is TRBJ2-2, the V gene TRBV7-8; 12 bases are shared with TRBD1. V lost 6 bases to trimming and J lost 5 bases; unmatched junction nucleotides: 4. The CDR3 has 15 residues. Germline V gene sequence: CDR1 SGHVS, CDR2 FQNEAQ. This CDR3 is CASRGGQGATGELFF. The CDR3 bases are TGTGCCAGCAGGGGGGGACAGGGGGCAACCGGGGAGCTGTTTTTT.

J is TRBJ1-5 and V is TRBV3-1 (or the pseudogene TRBV3-2); no clear D. V lost 0 bases and J 1 base, leaving 10 bases between the germline ends. The CDR3 extends over 16 amino acids. Germline CDR1 reads LGHDT; CDR2 reads YNNKEL (reference sequence). CDR3 in DNA: TGTGCCAGCAGCCAAGATAATCTGGGGAGCAATCAGCCCCAGCATTTT. The encoded protein is CASSQDNLGSNQPQHF.

This sequence joins TRBV9 and TRBJ1-5; D is uncertain. Germline assignment: CDR1 SGDLS and CDR2 YYNGEE. The CDR3 spans 13 residues. Trimming took 0 bases from V and 8 from J, leaving 9 bases between them. CDR3 in DNA: TGTGCCAGCAGCGTAGGTGCCCTGAAGCCCCAGCATTTT. Its protein product is CASSVGALKPQHF.

V gene TRBV28 combines with J gene TRBJ1-2; TRBD1 is a possible D gene (6 bases). With 7 bases removed from V and 5 bases from J, the gap between germline ends came to 17 bases. Germline assignment: CDR1 MDHEN and CDR2 SYDVKM. There are 14 residues in the CDR3. The CDR3 DNA sequence: TGTGCCAGCAATTCACAGGGCAGGGATTATGGCTACACCTTC. Translated: CASNSQGRDYGYTF.

This sequence joins TRBV7-3 and TRBJ2-2, with no clear D. The germline V and J ends were trimmed by 5 bases and 4 bases, with 8 bases remaining between them. This CDR3 has 13 amino acids. Germline V gene data show CDR1 as SGHTA and CDR2 as FQGTGA. The CDR3 here is CASSRTGTGELFF. In nucleotides, the CDR3 is TGTGCCAGCAGCCGCACGGGCACCGGGGAGCTGTTTTTT. Complete variable domain (other parts from reference TRBV7-3 and TRBJ2-2): GAGVSQTPSNKVTEKGKYVELRCDPISGHTALYWYRQSLGQGPEFLIYFQGTGAADDSGLPNDRFFAVRPEGSVSTLKIQRTERGDSAVYLCASSRTGTGELFFGEGSRLTVL.

The chain recombines TRBV5-1 with TRBJ2-2; tentative D call: TRBD1 (5 bases). Trimming stripped 1 base from V and 5 bases from J, with 12 bases between. The CDR3 sequence is 15 residues long. In germline, CDR1 is SGHRS, CDR2 YFSETQ. In DNA, the CDR3 is TGCGCCAGCAGCTTGCAGGGCCAGGGAACCGGGGAGCTGTTTTTT. Its protein is CASSLQGQGTGELFF.

The sample holds a few counts of this clone. The chain is built from TRBV7-8 and TRBJ2-1, with 8 bases fitting TRBD1. The CDR3 has 15 amino acids. The J segment lost 9 bases and the V segment lost 4 bases, leaving 11 bases of the junction unmatched. Germline V gene lookup returns CDR1 SGHVS and CDR2 FQNEAQ. Here the CDR3 DNA reads TGTGCCAGCAGCTCCCAGGGGGCGCAGCAGGGTGAGCAGTTCTTC. Its protein is CASSSQGAQQGEQFF.

The chain links TRBV5-4 to TRBJ1-1, with no clear D. The CDR3 runs 14 residues. V was pared by 0 bases and J by 1 base, with 7 bases between. Germline CDR1 reads SGHNT; CDR2 reads YYREEE (reference sequence). The CDR3 DNA sequence: TGTGCCAGCAGCTTGGACGTAGAGAACACTGAAGCTTTCTTT. The encoded protein is CASSLDVENTEAFF. Full variable domain (outside the CDR3, taken from reference TRBV5-4 and TRBJ1-1): ETGVTQSPTHLIKTRGQQVTLRCSSQSGHNTVSWYQQALGQGPQFIFQYYREEENGRGNFPPRFSGLQFPNYSSELNVNALELDDSALYLCASSLDVENTEAFFGQGTRLTVV.

This CDR3 is CASSATGDSYGYTF. Written as DNA, the CDR3 is TGTGCCAGCAGTGCTACAGGGGACAGCTATGGCTACACCTTC. This chain connects TRBV6-2 or TRBV6-3 to TRBJ1-2, with 7 bases fitting TRBD1. Per the germline V gene, CDR1 is MNHEY and CDR2 is SVGEGT. This CDR3 region has 14 residues. V shed 5 bases and J 4 bases; nucleotides not matched to a gene: 7.

This sequence joins TRBV4-1 and TRBJ2-3; TRBD2 matches 10 bases. V shed 3 bases and J 3 bases; nucleotides not matched to a gene: 6. Germline-derived CDR1 and CDR2 are MGHRA and YSYEKL. The CDR3 runs to 16 residues. In nucleotides, the CDR3 is TGCGCCAGCAGCCATGGACGGACTAGCGGTACAGATACGCAGTATTTT. Translating gives CASSHGRTSGTDTQYF.

The chain links TRBV30 to TRBJ2-7, with D perhaps matching TRBD1 (6 bases). This CDR3 contains 13 residues. In germline, CDR1 is GTSNPN, CDR2 SVGIG (reference sequence). The V gene lost 3 bases and the J gene lost 4 bases, with 13 bases spanning the gap. DNA for the CDR3: TGTGCCTGGAGATCAGGGGCCGGGTACGAGCAGTACTTC. This codes for CAWRSGAGYEQYF.

The rearrangement joins TRBV18 to TRBJ2-2; TRBD2 matches at 10 bases. Trimming cost V 5 bases and J 2 bases; bases outside gene matches: 8. Germline lookup yields CDR1 KGHSH and CDR2 LQKENI. CDR3 length: 17 residues. This chain's CDR3 is CASSIIAGGTNTGELFF. The CDR3 region has the DNA TGTGCCAGCTCAATTATAGCGGGGGGCACCAACACCGGGGAGCTGTTTTTT. Full variable domain (rest looked up from reference TRBV18 and TRBJ2-2): NAGVMQNPRHLVRRRGQEARLRCSPMKGHSHVYWYRQLPEEGLKFMVYLQKENIIDESGMPKERFSAEFPKEGPSILRIQQVVRGDSAAYFCASSIIAGGTNTGELFFGEGSRLTVL.

The chain is built from TRBV23-1 and TRBJ2-3; D possibly corresponds to TRBD2 (6 bases). TRBV23-1 is an ORF for which the function is uncertain. The V end lost 6 bases, the J end lost 1 base, and 20 bases lay between the germline ends. CDR3 length: 17 residues. This chain's CDR3 is CASRRRSGDSCTDTQYF. The CDR3 nucleotides are TGCGCCAGCAGACGGCGCTCCGGGGACTCCTGCACAGATACGCAGTATTTT.

This clone came up once. The rearrangement uses TRBV2 and TRBJ1-1; D not resolved. V gave up 8 bases and J gave up 0 bases, with 13 bases separating them. The CDR3 is 14 amino acids. Germline V CDR1 and CDR2: SNHLY, FYNNEI. In nucleotides, the CDR3 is TGTGCCAGCGGGGTGGGCAGGTTGAACACTGAAGCTTTCTTT. Translation gives CASGVGRLNTEAFF. Looking up the rest from reference TRBV2 and TRBJ1-1 gives the full variable domain: EPEVTQTPSHQVTQMGQEVILRCVPISNHLYFYWYRQILGQKVEFLVSFYNNEISEKSEIFDDQFSVERPDGSNFTLKIRSTKLEDSAMYFCASGVGRLNTEAFFGQGTRLTVV.

The V and J genes are TRBV28 and TRBJ1-1; 9 bases agree with TRBD1. The CDR3 spans 15 residues. The germline V gene has CDR1 MDHEN and CDR2 SYDVKM. With V trimmed by 4 bases and J by 6 bases, 9 bases remained unmatched. The CDR3 region is CASSSQQGARAEAFF. CDR3 coding DNA: TGTGCCAGCAGTTCGCAACAGGGGGCGCGGGCTGAAGCTTTCTTT.

The chain carries TRBV19 and TRBJ1-1; unclear D gene. CDR1 LNHDA and CDR2 SQIVND come from the germline V gene (reference sequence). This CDR3 has 11 residues. The V end was cut by 3 bases, the J end by 12 bases, with 11 bases between. The CDR3 reads CASSIERTTFF. The DNA for the CDR3 is TGTGCCAGTAGTATTGAACGGACGACTTTCTTT.